The sample holds a few counts of the clone carrying this T cell receptor (beta chain). Germline assignment: CDR1 DFQATT and CDR2 SNEGSKA (reference sequence). V lost 6 bases to trimming and J lost 0 bases; unmatched junction nucleotides: 15. This CDR3 is 19 amino acids long. This sample is part of a study of T cells in Graves' hyperthyroidism and ophthalmopathy. What was amplified from RNA transcripts were TCR beta CDR3 regions. Primed by the HTBI set, a first-round RT-PCR was run on the TCR CDR3. From the multiplex PCR reads, TCRdb called clonotypes with MiXCR, one entry per CDR3 protein. The sample lists 650,000 to 850,000 distinct CDR3 sequences, about 19% occurring once.

This TCR was recovered from a woman in her fifties or sixties with Graves' hyperthyroidism that later progressed to Graves' ophthalmopathy. The chain has TRBV20-1 and TRBJ2-1; 12 bases agree with TRBD2. What was sequenced was blood. The CDR3 sequence: CSANNPGLAGFNSYNEQFF. Written as DNA, the CDR3 is TGCAGTGCCAACAACCCAGGACTAGCGGGGTTCAACTCCTACAATGAGCAGTTCTTC.